A single sample is the source of the 27 T cell receptor beta chains below, sequenced in a study of shared clonotypes between healthy human individuals. Sequencing was performed with immunoSEQ multiplex PCR; in TCRdb, only in-frame clones are kept and a portion is missing. The table lists over 95,000 clones, around two thirds of them singletons. The sample comprised memory CD8+ T cells sorted from blood. The subset here: CD45RO+ cells pooled with CCR7-negative TemRA cells. The source of these receptors is a young woman in good health.

This clone was recorded a few times. The gene calls are TRBV29-1 and TRBJ2-6; D gene uncertain. Trimming left V 0 bases short and J 0 bases short, with 6 bases between. The CDR3 spans 15 residues. The germline gives CDR1 SQVTM, CDR2 ANQGSEA. The CDR3 sequence: CSVEEGTSGANVLTF. The CDR3 nucleotides are TGCAGCGTTGAAGAGGGTACCTCTGGGGCCAACGTCCTGACTTTC.

Notes on this clone: Other DNA sequences in this specimen translate into the identical CDR3. This chain links TRBV19 with TRBJ1-5; maybe TRBD1 (6 bases). CDR1 is LNHDA and CDR2 is SQIVND in the germline V gene (reference sequence). Trimming pared 3 bases from V and 3 bases from J, leaving 9 bases between. This CDR3 contains 14 residues. The DNA of the CDR3 is TGTGCCAGTAGTATTTGGGGGGCCAATCAGCCCCAGCATTTT. This codes for CASSIWGANQPQHF.

The chain couples TRBV27 to TRBJ2-1; D might be TRBD2 (6 bases). Trimming shortened V by 1 base and J by 2 bases, and 12 bases separated the two germline ends. CDR1 is MNHEY, CDR2 SMNVEV, per germline (reference sequence). The CDR3 runs to 16 residues. In nucleotides, the CDR3 is TGTGCCAGCAGTTTATTACCGGGAGAGGCCTACAATGAGCAGTTCTTC. Translation: CASSLLPGEAYNEQFF.

The rearrangement links TRBV19 to TRBJ2-7; no clear D. V gave up 3 bases and J gave up 3 bases, with 15 bases separating them. The CDR3 runs to 15 residues. Germline CDR1 reads LNHDA; CDR2 reads SQIVND (reference sequence). The DNA for the CDR3 is TGTGCCAGTAGTATCAAACCCTCGAATGTCTACGAGCAGTACTTC. The encoded protein is CASSIKPSNVYEQYF.

V gene TRBV11-2 combines with J gene TRBJ1-1; D is undetermined. The CDR3 is 13 amino acids. V was shortened by 1 base and J by 7 bases, with 10 bases between the two germline ends. In germline, CDR1 is SGHAT, CDR2 FQNNGV. As DNA, the CDR3 is TGTGCCAGCAGCTTAGTGGAAGGCCATGAAGCTTTCTTT. It is translated as CASSLVEGHEAFF.

The rearrangement joins TRBV6-4 to TRBJ2-3, with TRBD2 as a possible D gene (6 bases). The CDR3 is 14 amino acids. Looked up from germline, CDR1 is MRHNA and CDR2 is SNTAGT. The V end lost 6 bases, the J end lost 1 base, and 11 bases lay between the germline ends. CDR3 in amino acids: CASSAGGGTDTQYF. Here the CDR3 DNA reads TGTGCCAGCAGCGCCGGCGGGGGCACAGATACGCAGTATTTT.

V usage is TRBV27 and J usage is TRBJ2-1; 14 nucleotides agree with TRBD2. From germline, CDR1 is MNHEY and CDR2 SMNVEV (reference sequence). CDR3 size: 16 residues. V shed 3 bases, J shed 8 bases, and the junction held 6 bases outside the gene matches. The CDR3 protein is CASSFTGTSGRDEQFF. In DNA form, the CDR3 reads TGTGCCAGCAGTTTCACCGGGACTAGCGGGAGAGATGAGCAGTTCTTC.

CDR3 sequence: CASAPPDLYEKLFF. In DNA, the CDR3 is TGTGCAAGCGCCCCACCGGACCTTTATGAAAAACTGTTTTTT. The chain employs TRBV6-1 and TRBJ1-4, with D hard to call. This CDR3 has 14 amino acids. Germline CDR1 and CDR2: MNHNS and SASEGT.

The gene calls are TRBV19 and TRBJ1-1; possible D gene TRBD1, 6 bases. The V end was cut by 4 bases, the J end by 0 bases, with 21 bases between. CDR1 is LNHDA, CDR2 SQIVND, per germline (reference sequence). This CDR3 contains 18 residues. In DNA, the CDR3 is TGTGCCAGTAGTACAGAGGGGGGGTTATACGAGATGAACACTGAAGCTTTCTTT. It codes for CASSTEGGLYEMNTEAFF.

The chain recombines TRBV5-1 with TRBJ1-3, with 9 bases lining up with TRBD1. Germline-derived CDR1 and CDR2 are SGHRS and YFSETQ. The CDR3 contains 14 residues. Germline trimming cut 0 bases from V and 8 bases from J; bases unmatched to any gene: 3. The CDR3 DNA sequence: TGCGCCAGCAGCTTGGGGGGACAGGGAGACACCATATATTTT. Translated, it gives CASSLGGQGDTIYF.

With respect to this clone: At the DNA level, this CDR3 is encoded by other sequences in the same sample as well. The V call is TRBV28, the J call TRBJ2-7; D is unclear. The CDR3 has 14 amino acids. Germline CDR1 is MDHEN and CDR2 is SYDVKM. Trimming pared 5 bases from V and 2 bases from J, leaving 13 bases between. The CDR3 protein is CASSLYLLPYEQYF. In DNA form, the CDR3 reads TGTGCCAGCAGTCTCTACTTACTACCCTACGAGCAGTACTTC.

The CDR3 is CASSLLAGLAGGQETQYF. CDR3 DNA: TGTGCCAGCAGCTTATTGGCGGGACTAGCGGGAGGTCAAGAGACCCAGTACTTC. V is TRBV11-2 and J is TRBJ2-5; 15 positions agree with TRBD2. The V and J ends lost 2 bases and 2 bases, in that order; junction bases with no gene match: 6. CDR3 length equals 18 residues. Germline CDR1 reads SGHAT; CDR2 reads FQNNGV.

This clone came up once. The genes are TRBV4-2 and TRBJ1-1; D remains ambiguous. Looked up from germline, CDR1 is LGHNA and CDR2 is YNFKEQ. The CDR3 runs 14 residues. The V end was cut by 0 bases, the J end by 1 base, with 6 bases between. CDR3 nucleotides: TGTGCCAGCAGCCAAGACGGTAAGAACACTGAAGCTTTCTTT. Translated, it gives CASSQDGKNTEAFF.

The chain recombines TRBV4-1 with TRBJ1-2; D possibly corresponds to TRBD1 (5 bases). V was pared by 1 base and J by 3 bases, with 12 bases between. Looked up from germline, CDR1 is MGHRA and CDR2 is YSYEKL. The CDR3 extends over 15 amino acids. CDR3 DNA sequence: TGCGCCAGCAGCCAAGTGGTAGGGGAGTACTATGGCTACACCTTC. Protein: CASSQVVGEYYGYTF.

This clone was seen only once. This chain joins TRBV27 and TRBJ2-1; unclear D gene. CDR1 MNHEY and CDR2 SMNVEV come from the germline V gene (reference sequence). This CDR3 region has 12 residues. Deletions cut 5 bases from V and 4 bases from J, with 6 bases between. The CDR3 region is CASSNSYNEQFF. For the CDR3, the DNA is TGTGCCAGCAGTAACAGTTACAATGAGCAGTTCTTC.

This clone was seen at least ten times. The chain carries TRBV6-5 and TRBJ2-7; no firm D call. Per the germline V gene, CDR1 is MNHEY and CDR2 is SVGAGI. Trimming stripped 6 bases from V and 2 bases from J, with 17 bases between. The CDR3 length is 15 residues. CDR3 bases: TGTGCCAGCAGGCGAACACCTGACGGGCCCTACGAGCAGTACTTC. Translated: CASRRTPDGPYEQYF.

The rearrangement uses TRBV7-9 and TRBJ2-1; D is ambiguous. Germline lookup yields CDR1 SEHNR and CDR2 FQNEAQ (reference sequence). Trimming pared 5 bases from V and 7 bases from J, leaving 15 bases between. CDR3 size: 14 residues. As DNA, the CDR3 is TGTGCCAGCAGCCTCGACCGGTTCTGGAATGAGCAGTTCTTC. Its protein product is CASSLDRFWNEQFF.

The chain has TRBV4-1 and TRBJ1-6; tentatively, D is TRBD1 (5 bases). V was trimmed by 0 bases and J by 9 bases, leaving 15 bases between them. Germline CDR1 MGHRA, CDR2 YSYEKL. The CDR3 extends over 16 amino acids. The CDR3 loop is CASSQDVGTGGSPLHF. CDR3 DNA: TGCGCCAGCAGCCAAGATGTCGGGACTGGGGGTTCACCCCTCCACTTT.

The chain combines TRBV6-1 with TRBJ2-7; D gene uncertain. Trimming removed 2 bases at V and 3 bases at J, with 8 bases between. Germline V gene lookup returns CDR1 MNHNS and CDR2 SASEGT. The CDR3 has 13 amino acids. The CDR3 reads CASSEFLSYEQYF. Here the CDR3 DNA reads TGTGCCAGCAGTGAATTTTTAAGCTACGAGCAGTACTTC.

The CDR3: CASSLDEWGQPGTGELFF. CDR3 coding DNA: TGTGCCAGCAGCTTAGATGAATGGGGACAACCGGGGACCGGGGAGCTGTTTTTT. The chain uses TRBV11-3 and TRBJ2-2; D perhaps matches TRBD1 (6 bases). The CDR3 totals 18 residues. The germline CDR1 and CDR2 sequences are SGHNT and YENEEA. V was trimmed by 0 bases and J by 5 bases, leaving 19 bases between them.

J is TRBJ2-3 and V is TRBV5-6, with D perhaps matching TRBD1 or TRBD2 (5 bases each). CDR1 is SGHDT, CDR2 YYEEEE, per germline. The V and J ends lost 4 bases and 0 bases respectively, with 12 bases between them. The CDR3 consists of 15 residues. DNA for the CDR3: TGTGCCAGCAGCGGGACGGATGATAGCACAGATACGCAGTATTTT. Protein product: CASSGTDDSTDTQYF. The full variable domain, completed using reference TRBV5-6 and TRBJ2-3, is DAGVTQSPTHLIKTRGQQVTLRCSPKSGHDTVSWYQQALGQGPQFIFQYYEEEERQRGNFPDRFSGHQFPNYSSELNVNALLLGDSALYLCASSGTDDSTDTQYFGPGTRLTVL.

This clone was observed a single time. The chain links TRBV28 to TRBJ1-2; D gene uncertain. In germline, CDR1 is MDHEN, CDR2 SYDVKM. Trimming cost V 2 bases and J 4 bases, with 8 bases left between them. The CDR3 covers 13 residues. The CDR3 spells CASSLTGTYGYTF. DNA for the CDR3: TGTGCCAGCAGTTTAACGGGAACCTATGGCTACACCTTC.

The rearrangement joins TRBV7-6 to TRBJ2-7; the match to TRBD1 covers 9 bases. Germline trimming cut 6 bases from V and 6 bases from J; bases unmatched to any gene: 9. Germline loops: CDR1 SGHVS, CDR2 FNYEAQ. The CDR3 is 14 residues long. The CDR3 sequence: CASSTGQGKSEQYF. The CDR3 region has the DNA TGTGCCAGCAGTACCGGACAGGGGAAAAGCGAGCAGTACTTC.

The chain links TRBV6-4 to TRBJ1-5, with D possibly being TRBD1 (5 bases). V shed 6 bases and J shed 0 bases, with 12 bases lying between them. Germline lookup yields CDR1 MRHNA and CDR2 SNTAGT. The CDR3 runs 15 residues. The CDR3: CASSKQEDSNQPQHF. The DNA of the CDR3 is TGTGCCAGCAGCAAACAGGAAGATAGCAATCAGCCCCAGCATTTT.

The chain combines TRBV10-3 with TRBJ2-7; TRBD1 might be the D (6 bases). Germline V CDR1 and CDR2: ENHRY, SYGVKD. The CDR3 consists of 12 residues. V gave up 8 bases and J gave up 5 bases, with 13 bases separating them. The CDR3 here is CAIAPGEHEQYF. CDR3 in DNA: TGTGCCATCGCTCCAGGGGAGCACGAGCAGTACTTC.

This clone was seen at least ten times. V is TRBV7-6 and J is TRBJ2-1, with 8 bases that match TRBD2. Germline CDR1 SGHVS, CDR2 FNYEAQ. The CDR3 covers 15 residues. V shed 1 base, J shed 9 bases, and the junction held 8 bases outside the gene matches. The CDR3 spells CASSLDQGLVLEQFF. As DNA, the CDR3 is TGTGCCAGCAGCTTAGACCAGGGACTAGTTCTTGAGCAGTTCTTC.

The V and J genes are TRBV7-9 and TRBJ2-1; D perhaps matches TRBD1 (5 bases). The CDR3 has 14 amino acids. CDR1 SEHNR and CDR2 FQNEAQ come from the germline V gene (reference sequence). V gave up 9 bases and J gave up 5 bases, with 17 bases separating them. The CDR3 DNA reads TGTGCCAGTAGAAGACAGTATTCTCACAATGAGCAGTTCTTC. Translated: CASRRQYSHNEQFF.